This T cell receptor beta chain was profiled in a study of blood T cell repertoires in COVID-19 (dated by TCRdb to the early 2020s). Some background on the complete study: Samples covering the acute and convalescent phases of COVID-19 were provided by collaborators in the United States, Italy and Spain. The prospective study material was composed of cDNA or gDNA derived from T cells, B-cell-depleted T cells, or PBMCs. The dataset comprised deeply sampled blood TCRbeta repertoires from subjects exposed to, actively infected with, or recovered from COVID-19. The repertoires were made available in a free public database intended to serve as a resource for research on the immune response to SARS-CoV-2. Samples came from the ongoing ImmuneRACE study (first 160 participants) plus 1,254 subjects from 6 global collaborators. A de-identified subject ID, COVID-19 status, age in years and sex were almost always included in the sample metadata. Where HLA class I and class II types were available, the types were taken from metadata supplied by the sample provider, not from assay-based typing.

TCRbeta CDR3 regions were amplified from genomic DNA using the immunoSEQ Assay, a bias-controlled multiplex PCR. In the source study's methods: The number of nucleated cells in each sample was estimated by amplification of reference gene primers within the assay. To quantify the absolute abundance of each unique TCRbeta CDR3 rearrangement, sequence reads were collapsed and filtered. Productive Simpson clonality was computed per sample as the square root of Simpson's diversity index over productive rearrangements. As stored in TCRdb, this immuneACCESS dataset retains in-frame rearrangements with V and J assigned. A fraction of the clones does not appear; measured against another copy, unresolved V genes explain less than half of the discrepancy, and the remainder lacks a known reason. V and J calls and clone size come straight from that table; D and trimming were deduced from the DNA. The sample data list about 86,000 clones, and 75% to 90% of these were observed just once. The ten largest clones add up to more than 1% of the sample.

As concerns this clone: This receptor's antigen is unknown. There are no base qualities to consult, and no much larger clone falls within one base.

Collaborating institutions collected whole blood in K2EDTA tubes following their own protocols. Collaborator samples were shipped for TCRbeta analysis as frozen whole blood, isolated PBMCs, or DNA extracted from either sample type. Broad study findings and their caveats: The quantity of clinical and demographic metadata differed by source and by participant and was supplied without curation.

CDR1 and CDR2 (SSHAT, FNYEAQ) derive from the germline V gene (reference sequence). The CDR3 sequence holds 14 residues, the cysteine and phenylalanine included. The entry retains the CDR3 DNA only, 42 bases that are in frame from base 1. V loses 5 bases of germline sequence and J loses 3 bases, and the interval between the two ends is 13 bases. Sequenced material: peripheral blood. The chain uses TRBV7-7 and TRBJ2-5; TRBD2 is possibly the D segment (5 matching bases). The sequence came from a human donor in a cohort sampled during active COVID-19. The nucleotide sequence reads as follows: TGTGCCAGCAGCCCCCGGACTGGAGAAGAGACCCAGTACTTC. This gives the protein CASSPRTGEETQYF. Extended through the reference TRBV7-7 and TRBJ2-5 proteins, this CDR3 yields the full variable domain: GAGVSQSPRYKVTKRGQDVTLRCDPISSHATLYWYQQALGQGPEFLTYFNYEAQPDKSGLPSDRFSAERPEGSISTLTIQRTEQRDSAMYRCASSPRTGEETQYFGPGTRLLVL.